The source of this TCR beta chain is a study of CD8+CD57+ T cells in acquired aplastic anemia. Study-wide context: DNA recovered from sorted CD4+ and CD8+ cells had a mean of about 3.5 ug.

Points from the study as a whole: Sharing between patients and controls was observed for about 27 CD8+ CDR3 sequences. Levels of CD8+ Simpson's diversity were not significantly distinct in patients versus controls.

Patients sequenced had flow cytometry evidence of CD8+CD57+ cell expansion. Receipt of therapy had not occurred in any patient by the time of blood sampling. TCR beta VDJ and CDR3 profiles were obtained from a genomic DNA template. TCRdb re-called the reads with MiXCR, one entry per CDR3 protein. There are under 250,000 distinct CDR3 sequences in the sample; 47% occur only once, and 7% to 9.5% lies in the top ten. A word on this clonotype: Its antigen is undetermined.

The junction had 4 bases not matched to a gene; V was cut back by 4 bases and J by 1 base. Germline V gene sequence: CDR1 DFQATT, CDR2 SNEGSKA (reference sequence). The CDR3 runs to 15 residues. J is TRBJ2-2 and V is TRBV20-1, with TRBD2 identical over 9 bases. Sequenced input: sorted CD4+, CD8+, or CD8+CD57+ T cells (not recorded which) from PBMCs. The receptor was derived from a human donor with aplastic anemia. The CDR3 nucleotides are TGCAGTGCTACCGAGCGGGGGGAGAACACCGGGGAGCTGTTTTTT. It is translated as CSATERGENTGELFF.